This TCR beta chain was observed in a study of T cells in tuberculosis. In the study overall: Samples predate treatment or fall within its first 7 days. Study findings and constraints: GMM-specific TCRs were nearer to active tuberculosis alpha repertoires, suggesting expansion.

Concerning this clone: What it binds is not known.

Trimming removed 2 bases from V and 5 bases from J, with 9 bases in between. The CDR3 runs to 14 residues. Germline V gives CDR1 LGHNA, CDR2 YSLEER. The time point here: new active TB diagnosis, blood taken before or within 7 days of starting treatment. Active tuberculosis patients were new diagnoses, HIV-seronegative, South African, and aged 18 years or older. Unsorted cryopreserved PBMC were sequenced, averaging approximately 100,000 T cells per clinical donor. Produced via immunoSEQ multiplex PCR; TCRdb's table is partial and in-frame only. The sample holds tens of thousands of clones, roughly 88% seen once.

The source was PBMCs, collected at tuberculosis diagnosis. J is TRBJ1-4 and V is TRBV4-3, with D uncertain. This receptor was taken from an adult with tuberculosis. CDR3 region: CASSQRALNEKLFF. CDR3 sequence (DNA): TGCGCCAGCAGCCAAAGAGCTTTAAATGAAAAACTGTTTTTT.